The 23 T cell receptor beta chains below were found in one sample sequenced in a study of molecular identifiers for immune sequencing clone quantification. TCRdb redid the calling of the PCR reads with MiXCR, one entry per CDR3 protein. Here the sample spans under 600,000 distinct CDR3 sequences, around 25% being singletons. The sequenced sample consisted of naive CD8+ T cells from blood, with Jurkat cell RNA spiked in. This sample's subset: FACS-sorted CD8+CD4-CCR7+CD45RA+ naive T cells. These receptors were taken from a human donor in good health. Some libraries in this study had Jurkat cell RNA spiked in.

To note about this clonotype: One junction end disagrees with the germline gene, perhaps due to a read error. The chain links TRBV6-2 or TRBV6-3 to TRBJ1-5; D perhaps matches TRBD1 (5 bases). Germline loops: CDR1 MNHEY, CDR2 SVGEGT. The CDR3 has 15 amino acids. The CDR3 DNA follows: TGTGCCGGCAGTTATGATTGGACACTTTATCAGCCCCAGCATTTT. This gives the protein CAGSYDWTLYQPQHF.

The CDR3 bases are TGCGCCAGCAGCCAAGATTTGGCGGGAGTGGTAGATACGCAGTATTTT. It translates to CASSQDLAGVVDTQYF. V is TRBV4-3 and J is TRBJ2-3; TRBD2 matches at 7 bases. The CDR3 consists of 16 residues. Germline loops: CDR1 LGHNA, CDR2 YSLEER. The J segment lost 5 bases and the V segment lost 0 bases, leaving 8 bases of the junction unmatched.

This clonotype has at least ten counts. The chain employs TRBV6-1 and TRBJ1-5; D is possibly TRBD1 (5 bases). The germline gives CDR1 MNHNS, CDR2 SASEGT. V lost 5 bases to trimming and J lost 0 bases, with 14 bases between them. The CDR3 consists of 16 residues. The DNA for the CDR3 is TGTGCCAGCAGTCCTGGGGGAACAGCTAGCAATCAGCCCCAGCATTTT. This encodes CASSPGGTASNQPQHF.

The V gene is TRBV10-2, the J gene TRBJ1-4; D gene uncertain. The germline V gene encodes CDR1 WSHSY and CDR2 SAAADI. The CDR3 contains 14 residues. V gave up 2 bases and J gave up 12 bases, with 16 bases separating them. The CDR3 DNA reads as TGCGCCAGCAGTGAGGGAGGTTCTCCCGAAGAACTGTTTTTT. As protein: CASSEGGSPEELFF.

This clonotype was observed at least ten times. V and J are TRBV7-6 and TRBJ2-3; 7 bases are shared with TRBD1. This CDR3 has 13 residues. V shed 4 bases and J 4 bases; nucleotides not matched to a gene: 2. Germline CDR1 reads SGHVS; CDR2 reads FNYEAQ. The CDR3 DNA sequence: TGTGCCAGCAGCTCCACAGGGGCAGATACGCAGTATTTT. Amino acids: CASSSTGADTQYF.

The genes are TRBV4-2 and TRBJ1-4, with TRBD1 matching over 8 bases. With V trimmed by 2 bases and J by 5 bases, 7 bases remained unmatched. The CDR3 has 16 amino acids. Looked up from germline, CDR1 is LGHNA and CDR2 is YNFKEQ. CDR3 bases: TGTGCCAGCAGCCAATCTCCGGGACAGGTGAATGAAAAACTGTTTTTT. This gives the protein CASSQSPGQVNEKLFF.

A few counts support this clonotype. Its ends do not fully match the called genes, so a read error is possible. The chain joins TRBV7-6 to TRBJ2-5, with TRBD2 identical over 9 bases. This CDR3 is built from 17 residues. CDR1 and CDR2 (germline): SGHVS, FNYEAQ. In DNA, the CDR3 is TGTGCCAGCAGCTTAGCGAATAGCGGGGGCCCCCAAGGGACCCAGTACTTC. Its translation is CASSLANSGGPQGTQYF. Using reference TRBV7-6 and TRBJ2-5 for the parts outside the CDR3, the full variable domain is GAGVSQSPRYKVTKRGQDVALRCDPISGHVSLYWYRQALGQGPEFLTYFNYEAQQDKSGLPNDRFSAERPEGSISTLTIQRTEQRDSAMYRCASSLANSGGPQGTQYFGPGTRLLVL.

The table lists this clonotype with a few counts. This chain joins TRBV5-3 and TRBJ1-1; the D is unclear. TRBV5-3 is designated an ORF whose function remains uncertain. Trimming left V 8 bases short and J 3 bases short, with 20 bases between. This CDR3 contains 15 residues. This CDR3 reads CASSPLPLGYTEAFF. DNA for the CDR3: TGTGCCAGCAGCCCTCTTCCATTGGGGTACACTGAAGCTTTCTTT.

The table lists this clonotype with many counts. The chain carries TRBV6-2 or TRBV6-3 and TRBJ1-1; maybe TRBD1 (6 bases). CDR3 length: 11 residues. CDR1 and CDR2 (germline): MNHEY, SVGEGT. The V and J ends lost 6 bases and 7 bases respectively, with 9 bases between them. The CDR3 is CASRKTGEAFF. The CDR3 DNA follows: TGTGCCAGCAGGAAGACAGGTGAAGCTTTCTTT.

The J gene is TRBJ2-7, the V gene TRBV3-1; TRBD2 aligns across 10 bases. V was clipped by 0 bases and J by 1 base; unmatched bases: 12. The CDR3 covers 19 residues. In germline, CDR1 is LGHDT, CDR2 YNNKEL (reference sequence). The CDR3 protein is CASSQDLRLAGALSYEQYF. CDR3 coding DNA: TGTGCCAGCAGCCAAGATCTTCGGCTAGCGGGGGCCCTATCCTACGAGCAGTACTTC.

There are many counts of this clonotype. The chain uses TRBV5-6 and TRBJ1-5; 7 positions match TRBD1. Trimming took 1 base from V and 5 from J; bases not matched to a gene: 0. The CDR3 has 13 amino acids. CDR1 SGHDT and CDR2 YYEEEE come from the germline V gene. The CDR3 sequence is CASSLTGDQPQHF. The CDR3, as DNA: TGTGCCAGCAGCTTGACAGGGGATCAGCCCCAGCATTTT.

This clonotype was observed at least ten times. The rearrangement links TRBV30 to TRBJ1-1; D uncertain. This CDR3 has 11 residues. Trimming pared 1 base from V and 7 bases from J, leaving 7 bases between. Germline V CDR1 and CDR2: GTSNPN, SVGIG (reference sequence). The CDR3 is CAWSEDVEAFF. CDR3 nucleotides: TGTGCCTGGAGTGAGGACGTTGAAGCTTTCTTT.

Many counts were recorded for this clonotype. The V gene is TRBV9, the J gene TRBJ2-2; D unclear. CDR1 SGDLS and CDR2 YYNGEE come from the germline V gene. The CDR3 extends over 14 amino acids. With 0 bases removed from V and 0 bases from J, the gap between germline ends came to 3 bases. The CDR3 DNA is TGTGCCAGCAGCGTAGGGACGAACACCGGGGAGCTGTTTTTT. Amino acid sequence: CASSVGTNTGELFF.

This clonotype has only one observation. Since a much larger clone is just one base distant, this may be a read error. The gene calls are TRBV6-5 and TRBJ1-5, with TRBD1 identical over 7 bases. CDR1 is MNHEY and CDR2 is SVGAGI in the germline V gene. The CDR3 consists of 17 residues. The CDR3 DNA reads TGTGCCAGCAGCCAGGGGGTTGGGGGCAGGAGCATTCAGCCCCAGCATTTT. Translated: CASSQGVGGRSIQPQHF.

This clonotype has more than one count but fewer than ten. The chain uses TRBV21-1 and TRBJ2-3; the table's D call, TRBD2, was not checked against the DNA. TRBV21-1 is a pseudogene. CDR3 length: 17 amino acids. CDR3 sequence reads: CASSPPTRHQNTDTQYF. The CDR3 bases are TGTGCCAGCAGCCCGCCCACCCGGCATCAGAACACAGATACGCAGTATTTT.

With respect to this clonotype: Just one base apart from a much larger clone, this may be a read error. This chain joins TRBV4-3 and TRBJ2-7, with 8 bases that match TRBD1. The CDR3 runs to 15 residues. V trimming: 4 bases; J trimming: 4 bases; junction bases outside the gene matches: 9. Germline CDR1 reads LGHNA; CDR2 reads YSLEER. The CDR3 DNA is TGCGCCAGCAGCCGCTCCGGGACAGGCGCATACGAGCAGTACTTC. It is translated as CASSRSGTGAYEQYF.

This clonotype was counted ten times or more. The chain has TRBV20-1 and TRBJ2-3; 12 bases agree with TRBD2. The germline V gene has CDR1 DFQATT and CDR2 SNEGSKA (reference sequence). The CDR3 sequence is 17 residues long. After removal of 0 bases from V and 6 bases from J, the junction contained 10 bases not matched to a gene. The CDR3 bases are TGCAGTGCTAGAGATGTGCTAGCGGGAGGGCCCGTGGATACGCAGTATTTT. It codes for CSARDVLAGGPVDTQYF.

The chain has TRBV4-3 and TRBJ2-1; 8 bases align to TRBD1. CDR3 length equals 15 residues. V lost 4 bases and J lost 2; bases outside the gene matches: 4. Germline V gene data show CDR1 as LGHNA and CDR2 as YSLEER. The DNA of the CDR3 is TGCGCCAGCAGCCTAGACAGGGGTACCTACAATGAGCAGTTCTTC. Its translation: CASSLDRGTYNEQFF.

V gene TRBV7-8 combines with J gene TRBJ1-4, with D hard to call. The germline CDR1 and CDR2 sequences are SGHVS and FQNEAQ. This CDR3 region has 14 residues. V was pared by 0 bases and J by 5 bases, with 7 bases between. This chain's CDR3 is CASSLALPNEKLFF. DNA of the CDR3: TGTGCCAGCAGCTTAGCTCTTCCCAATGAAAAACTGTTTTTT.

This clonotype showed up just a few times. The chain combines TRBV7-9 with TRBJ2-2; 7 nucleotides line up with TRBD1. V shed 4 bases and J 6 bases; nucleotides not matched to a gene: 20. The germline V gene has CDR1 SEHNR and CDR2 FQNEAQ (reference sequence). There are 19 residues in the CDR3. The CDR3 is CASSSLEFAGQDTPGELFF. The CDR3 coding sequence is TGTGCCAGCAGCTCGCTCGAGTTCGCTGGACAGGACACACCCGGGGAGCTGTTTTTT.

This clonotype has at least ten counts. V usage is TRBV15 and J usage is TRBJ2-4; 13 positions agree with TRBD2. The germline V gene has CDR1 LNHNV and CDR2 YYDKDF (reference sequence). V shed 8 bases, J shed 7 bases, and the junction held 2 bases outside the gene matches. This CDR3 contains 13 residues. CDR3 protein: CATGTSGINIQYF. For the CDR3, the DNA is TGTGCCACCGGGACTAGCGGGATTAACATTCAGTACTTC. Combining the CDR3 with reference TRBV15 and TRBJ2-4 gives the whole variable domain DAMVIQNPRYQVTQFGKPVTLSCSQTLNHNVMYWYQQKSSQAPKLLFHYYDKDFNNEADTPDNFQSRRPNTSFCFLDIRSPGLGDTAMYLCATGTSGINIQYFGAGTRLSVL.

Note on this clonotype: A much more abundant neighbour one base away suggests this may be a read error. This chain joins TRBV20-1 and TRBJ2-7; TRBD1 aligns across 9 bases. After removal of 6 bases from V and 6 bases from J, the junction contained 12 bases not matched to a gene. This CDR3 contains 14 residues. Germline V gene lookup returns CDR1 DFQATT and CDR2 SNEGSKA (reference sequence). CDR3 nucleotides: TGCAGTGCATCCGGGACAGGGTTTGACTTCGAGCAGTACTTC. Protein product: CSASGTGFDFEQYF.

To note about this clonotype: Compared with germline, one end of the junction differs, possibly owing to a read error. This chain connects TRBV4-2 to TRBJ2-7; D uncertain. Germline values: CDR1 LGHNA, CDR2 YNFKEQ. The CDR3 length is 12 residues. This CDR3 is CASSQRSFEQYF. DNA of the CDR3: TGTGCCAGCAGCCAACGGTCCTTCGAGCAGTACTTC.